The clone carrying this T cell receptor (beta chain) is labeled medium-sized. Sorting of live CD3+CD8+TCRalphabeta+ cells by PD-1 and/or TIGIT gave four subsets. These data originate in a study of circulating CD8 cells and anti-PD-1 response in melanoma. Study at large: Every 2 weeks, patients got 3 mg/kg nivolumab intravenously. Of roughly 13 patients, seven got anti-PD-1 first and six had prior therapy. Responders had complete or partial responses; non-responders had stable or progressive disease.

TCR libraries were prepared from around 15 ng of total RNA with the QIAseq Immune Repertoire TCR panel. TCRdb recomputed calls from the reads with MiXCR, one row per CDR3 protein. The sample consists of more than 350 distinct CDR3 sequences, about 5% of them appearing once. Germline V gives CDR1 SGHNT, CDR2 YYREEE (reference sequence). The CDR3 extends over 18 amino acids. With 3 bases clipped from V and 6 bases from J, the junction kept 15 bases outside the gene matches. The chain carries TRBV5-4 and TRBJ2-3, with TRBD2 matching 11 bases. The sequence came from a human donor with melanoma. The material was CD8+ T cells from PBMCs, obtained at baseline or after one month of anti-PD-1 therapy (not recorded which). The chain's CDR3 is CASSWSPSGRSVRDTQYF. Here the CDR3 DNA reads TGTGCCAGCAGCTGGAGCCCTAGCGGGAGGTCTGTGCGGGATACGCAGTATTTT.